These 26 T cell receptor gamma chains were sequenced from one sample in a study of γδ T cells in repeated Plasmodium falciparum infection. TCRdb reprocessed the multiplex PCR reads through CATT. This table holds 20,000 to 30,000 gamma-chain clones, around 3% found once. Gammadelta T cells were flow-sorted from PBMC into Vgamma9/Vdelta2+ and Vdelta2-negative populations for bulk analysis. Sequenced: gamma-delta T cells from blood. Every receptor here comes from a pool of human donors (malaria-infected and uninfected, not separated).

This clone was counted between two and nine times. TCRdb lists the protein of a much larger clone for this DNA, which differs at residue 10, so this is likely a read error; the protein given here is translated from the DNA itself. The V call is TRGV9, the J call TRGJP. Here the J gene came from matching the DNA to germline, since TCRdb omits it. In germline, CDR1 is GITISATS, CDR2 ISYDGTV (reference sequence). CDR3 length: 13 amino acids. The chain's CDR3 is CALYELGKKTKVF. The CDR3 DNA sequence: TGTGCCTTGTACGAGTTGGGCAAAAAAACCAAGGTATTT.

This clone was recorded a few times. TCRdb's protein for this DNA is that of a much larger clone and differs from the translation at residue 6, likely a read error; the protein shown is the DNA translation. This chain links TRGV9 with TRGJ1 or TRGJ2. TCRdb lists no J gene, so it was determined here by aligning the DNA to germline. Trimming at V came to 2 bases and at J to 4 bases, leaving 8 bases not matched to a gene. Per the germline V gene, CDR1 is GITISATS and CDR2 is ISYDGTV (reference sequence). The CDR3 has 14 amino acids. The CDR3: CALWEAQPYYKKLF. DNA of the CDR3: TGTGCCTTGTGGGAGGCGCAGCCGTATTATAAGAAACTCTTT.

This clone was found many times. It differs at one base from a far larger clone, so likely a read error. The sample has other DNA sequences that encode this CDR3 too. V gene TRGV9 combines with J gene TRGJP. The CDR3 is 17 residues long. CDR1 is GITISATS, CDR2 ISYDGTV, per germline (reference sequence). The CDR3 sequence is CALWEVRKELGKKIKVF. The CDR3 DNA reads TGTGCCTTGTGGGAGGTGCGAAAAGAGTTGGGCAAAAAGATCAAGGTATTT.

Concerning this clone: This likely reflects a read error, since a far larger clone is one base away. The DNA is left out, because the CDR3 cannot be placed on it with certainty; the CDR3 is given as TCRdb lists it. The J gene is uncalled and the V gene is TRGV5. Per the germline V gene, CDR1 is VINAFY and CDR2 is YDVSNSKD. The CDR3 spans 32 residues, counting both ends. The chain's CDR3 is CATWDRRRIIRNSLAVEQHWLSQVSIGRIQHF.

This clone was picked up many times. The TCRdb protein, from a much larger clone, departs from this DNA's translation at residue 5, likely by read error; the protein shown derives from the DNA. V and J are TRGV3 and TRGJ1 or TRGJ2. Germline assignment: CDR1 VTNTFY and CDR2 YDVSTARD (reference sequence). The CDR3 has 13 residues. The V and J ends lost 4 bases and 3 bases, in that order; junction bases with no gene match: 6. The CDR3 DNA sequence: TGTGCCACCTGGGAGGGCATTTATTATAAGAAACTCTTT. It encodes CATWEGIYYKKLF.

This clone was seen a handful of times. With a far larger clone one base away, a read error is the likely cause. For the V gene the call is TRGV5; the J gene has no call. This CDR3 contains 15 residues. CDR1 VINAFY and CDR2 YDVSNSKD come from the germline V gene. DNA of the CDR3: TGTGCCACCTGGGACAGGCCGTGGCGGCATTATAAGAAGCTCTTT. Amino acid sequence: CATWDRPWRHYKKLF.

This clone was detected ten times or more. V and J are TRGV8 and TRGJ1 or TRGJ2. With V trimmed by 2 bases and J by 6 bases, 4 bases remained unmatched. The CDR3 is made up of 12 amino acids. Germline V gene lookup returns CDR1 VENAVY and CDR2 YDSYNSRV. The CDR3 DNA reads as TGTGCCACCTGGGATACGGGTTATAAGAAACTCTTT. Amino acids: CATWDTGYKKLF.

This clone appeared many times. This likely stems from a read error, as it lies one base from a far larger clone. In the same sample, other DNA sequences code for this CDR3. No J gene was assigned, while the V gene was called as TRGV9. CDR3 length: 12 amino acids. Looked up from germline, CDR1 is GITISATS and CDR2 is ISYDGTV (reference sequence). CDR3 in amino acids: CALWEVQGDKLF. CDR3 bases: TGCGCCTTGTGGGAGGTGCAGGGTGATAAGCTCTTT.

This clone was found many times. The protein that TCRdb holds for this DNA derives from a much larger clone and differs from the translated DNA at residue 11, which likely indicates a read error; the protein shown here is translated from the DNA. The gene calls are TRGV9 and TRGJ1 or TRGJ2. Assignment of the J gene here rests on matching the DNA to germline, because TCRdb gives none. In germline, CDR1 is GITISATS, CDR2 ISYDGTV (reference sequence). The CDR3 runs 14 residues. CDR3 sequence (DNA): TGTGCCTTGTGGGAGGTGGGACATTATTATGAGAAACTCTTT. Amino acids: CALWEVGHYYEKLF.

This clone has more than one count but fewer than ten. Translating this DNA gives a protein that differs at residue 10 from the TCRdb one, which belongs to a much larger clone; a read error is likely, and the protein shown is this translation. The V call is TRGV9, the J call TRGJP. The J gene, not given by TCRdb, was assigned here from a germline match of the nucleotide sequence. The germline gives CDR1 GITISATS, CDR2 ISYDGTV (reference sequence). The CDR3 runs to 17 residues. CDR3 sequence (DNA): TGTGCCTTGTGGGAGACCACCCCAGAGTCGGGCAAAAAAATCAAGGTATTT. Protein product: CALWETTPESGKKIKVF.

With regard to this clone: TCRdb's listed protein matches a much larger clone and diverges from this DNA's translation at residue 9, likely through a read error; the protein shown comes from the DNA. The chain has TRGV8 and TRGJ1 or TRGJ2. Matching the DNA to germline supplied the J gene, which TCRdb does not give. The CDR3 has 14 residues. Looked up from germline, CDR1 is VENAVY and CDR2 is YDSYNSRV. V lost 3 bases, J lost 6 bases, and 11 bases stayed unmatched. The CDR3 spells CATWDFLDCYKKLF. The CDR3 DNA sequence: TGTGCCACCTGGGATTTTTTGGATTGTTATAAGAAACTCTTT.

This clone showed up many times. The chain recombines TRGV9 with TRGJ1 or TRGJ2. V lost 9 bases, J lost 3 bases, and 2 bases stayed unmatched. The germline V gene has CDR1 GITISATS and CDR2 ISYDGTV (reference sequence). CDR3 length: 10 amino acids. Written as DNA, the CDR3 is TGTGCCTTGCCTTATTATAAGAAACTCTTT. The encoded protein is CALPYYKKLF.

This clone has a count of ten or more. The protein held in TCRdb is that of a much larger clone and does not match this DNA's translation at residue 6, likely because of a read error; the protein shown is translated from the DNA. The V gene is TRGV9, the J gene TRGJ1 or TRGJ2. The J gene was not available in TCRdb and was assigned here by matching the DNA to germline segments. CDR3 length: 14 residues. Losses at the gene ends were 3 bases for V and 2 bases for J; bases not matched to a gene: 7. The germline V gene has CDR1 GITISATS and CDR2 ISYDGTV (reference sequence). The DNA of the CDR3 is TGTGCCTTGTGGGAGATGGGGTATTATTATAAGAAACTCTTT. Translated: CALWEMGYYYKKLF.

There are many counts of this clone. This rearrangement joins TRGV4 to TRGJ1 or TRGJ2. With V trimmed by 6 bases and J by 0 bases, 8 bases remained unmatched. The CDR3 loop spans 14 amino acids. CDR1 is EGSTGY and CDR2 is YDSYTSSV in the germline V gene. In nucleotides, the CDR3 is TGTGCCACCTGGCCATACAAGAATTATTATAAGAAACTCTTT. Encoded protein: CATWPYKNYYKKLF.

This clone showed up many times. TCRdb's protein, taken from a much larger clone, differs from this DNA's translation at residue 8, likely owing to a read error; the protein displayed comes from the DNA. The chain carries TRGV9 and TRGJ1 or TRGJ2. The J gene comes from matching the DNA to germline here; TCRdb lacks it. Per germline, CDR1 GITISATS and CDR2 ISYDGTV (reference sequence). The CDR3 consists of 12 residues. CDR3: CALWEVYCKKLF. The CDR3 DNA follows: TGTGCCTTGTGGGAGGTTTATTGTAAGAAACTCTTT.

This clone appeared many times. A far larger clone is just one base off, so this is likely a read error. The sample holds other DNA sequences that translate to the same CDR3. This chain connects TRGV9 to TRGJ1 or TRGJ2. V was pared by 0 bases and J by 16 bases, with 15 bases of the junction left unmatched. Germline values: CDR1 GITISATS, CDR2 ISYDGTV (reference sequence). This CDR3 is built from 13 residues. The CDR3 DNA reads TGTGCCTTGTGGGAGGTGCCGCCCGCAATTGGTCTCTTT. Protein sequence: CALWEVPPAIGLF.

This clone was detected a few times. TCRdb's protein for this DNA is that of a much larger clone and differs from the translation at residue 8, likely a read error; the protein shown is the DNA translation. The sample holds other DNA sequences that translate to the same CDR3. V and J are TRGV9 and TRGJ1 or TRGJ2. Since TCRdb gives no J gene, matching the DNA to germline was used here to assign it. The CDR3 runs 11 residues. Germline values: CDR1 GITISATS, CDR2 ISYDGTV (reference sequence). DNA of the CDR3: TGTGCCTTGTGGGTGAGGTATAGGAAACTCTTT. It specifies CALWVRYRKLF.

This clone came up many times. One end of the junction does not line up with germline, which may come from a read error. The V call is TRGV4, the J call TRGJ1 or TRGJ2. Germline values: CDR1 EGSTGY, CDR2 YDSYTSSV. The CDR3 is made up of 13 amino acids. As DNA, the CDR3 is TGCGCCACCTGGGATCCTTACTGCGGACAGAAACTCTTT. Translated: CATWDPYCGQKLF.

Remarks on this clone: With only one base between it and a far larger clone, this is likely a read error. The sample contains more than one DNA sequence encoding this CDR3. The rearrangement links TRGV9 to TRGJP. TCRdb lists no J gene, so it was determined here by aligning the DNA to germline. The CDR3 is made up of 18 amino acids. Germline V CDR1 and CDR2: GITISATS, ISYDGTV (reference sequence). CDR3: CALWEVGSQELGKKIKVF. CDR3 nucleotides: TGTGCCTTGTGGGAGGTGGGCTCTCAAGAGTTGGGCAAGAAAATCAAGGTATTT.

This clone appeared many times. TCRdb's entry gives the protein of a much larger clone, which mismatches this DNA's translation at residue 9, likely from a read error; the protein reported here is translated from the DNA. The V and J genes are TRGV3 and TRGJP2. The length of the CDR3 is 13 residues. Germline CDR1 is VTNTFY and CDR2 is YDVSTARD (reference sequence). In DNA, the CDR3 is TGTGCCACCTGGGACCTGATTGATCGGATCAAGACGTTT. Translating gives CATWDLIDRIKTF.

The table lists this clone with many counts. This DNA translates differently at residue 6 from the TCRdb protein, which is that of a much larger clone; a read error is likely, and the protein shown is the DNA's own translation. CDR3 nucleotides: TGTGCCTTGTGGGACAAGCCGAACTACACAAATTATTATAAGAAACTCTTT. Translating it yields CALWDKPNYTNYYKKLF. J is TRGJ1 or TRGJ2 and V is TRGV9. CDR1 is GITISATS, CDR2 ISYDGTV, per germline (reference sequence). The V segment lost 4 bases and the J segment 1 base; nucleotides outside the gene matches: 16. The CDR3 is 17 amino acids.

This clone was seen a handful of times. The protein TCRdb gives is from a much larger clone and does not agree with this DNA's translation at residue 7, likely a read error; the protein shown here comes from the DNA. CDR3 nucleotides: TGTGCCTTGTGGGACCACTTCCAGGCTTATAAGAAACTCTTT. This codes for CALWDHFQAYKKLF. The chain combines TRGV9 with TRGJ1 or TRGJ2. Since TCRdb gives no J gene, matching the DNA to germline was used here to assign it. The CDR3 is made up of 14 amino acids. With V trimmed by 4 bases and J by 6 bases, 12 bases remained unmatched. Germline CDR1 is GITISATS and CDR2 is ISYDGTV (reference sequence).

This clone occurred a few times. The protein that TCRdb holds for this DNA derives from a much larger clone and differs from the translated DNA at residue 10, which likely indicates a read error; the protein shown here is translated from the DNA. The V call is TRGV4, the J call TRGJ1 or TRGJ2. The J gene was not available in TCRdb and was assigned here by matching the DNA to germline segments. Germline V gene sequence: CDR1 EGSTGY, CDR2 YDSYTSSV. The CDR3 loop spans 14 amino acids. This chain's CDR3 is CATWDGLNYDKKLF. In DNA, the CDR3 is TGTGCCACCTGGGATGGGCTGAATTATGATAAGAAACTCTTT.

By frequency in the sample, this clone is large. The same CDR3 arises from other DNA sequences in this sample as well. V and J are TRGV4 and TRGJ1 or TRGJ2. This CDR3 contains 13 residues. Germline CDR1 and CDR2: EGSTGY and YDSYTSSV. With 0 bases clipped from V and 6 bases from J, the junction kept 5 bases outside the gene matches. The CDR3 DNA reads TGTGCCACCTGGGATGGGCGGCTTTATAAGAAACTCTTT. Amino acid sequence: CATWDGRLYKKLF.

Worth noting for this clone: The protein recorded in TCRdb matches a much larger clone and deviates from this DNA's translation at residue 11, suggesting a read error; the protein here is obtained by translating the DNA. The chain has TRGV9 and TRGJP. No J segment appears in TCRdb, so it was assigned here by matching the sequence to germline. J was trimmed by 5 bases and V by 0 bases; bases with no gene match: 16. CDR3 length: 21 residues. CDR1 is GITISATS, CDR2 ISYDGTV, per germline (reference sequence). CDR3 bases: TGTGCCTTGTGGGAGGTGCATGGTTCGGTATGTAAAGAGTTGGGCAAAAAAATCAAGGTATTT. It encodes CALWEVHGSVCKELGKKIKVF.

V is TRGV4 and J is TRGJ1 or TRGJ2. No J gene was available from TCRdb, and it was assigned here by a germline match of the DNA. The germline V gene has CDR1 EGSTGY and CDR2 YDSYTSSV. This CDR3 spans 14 amino acids. The CDR3: CAPGMGRTYYKKLF. CDR3 DNA: TGTGCACCTGGGATGGGCCGGACGTATTATAAGAAACTCTTT.